This TCR beta chain was sequenced in a study of T-cell memory formation after mild COVID-19. At the level of the study: Each donor largely had its own TCR clusters. Findings and caveats of the study: The CD4+ clones that contracted clustered mainly within CM and EM, and the CD8+ clones concentrated in EMRA.

Germline loops: CDR1 SEHNR, CDR2 FQNEAQ (reference sequence). Trimming removed 5 bases from V and 4 bases from J, with 16 bases in between. The CDR3 length is 15 residues. Using its own MiXCR run on the 5' RACE reads, TCRdb lists one record per CDR3 protein. The sample has some 100,000 distinct CDR3 sequences; over 8.5% are singletons. With regard to this clonotype: What it binds is not known.

The chain carries TRBV7-9 and TRBJ2-3; D remains unclear. What was sequenced was PBMCs or a T cell subset sorted from them (not recorded which). This receptor was obtained from a young man who had mild COVID-19 (a few samples of this study predate the infection). Cell type and time point are not known. This CDR3 reads CASSTVRAGADTQYF. DNA of the CDR3: TGTGCCAGCAGCACGGTAAGGGCCGGAGCAGATACGCAGTATTTT.